This T cell receptor beta chain came from a study of shared clonotypes between healthy human individuals. The V end was cut by 1 base, the J end by 11 bases, with 17 bases between. The CDR3 extends over 14 amino acids. Germline CDR1 SSHAT, CDR2 FNYEAQ (reference sequence). CD8 cells classed as naive were CD45RO-negative and positively selected for CCR7, excluding terminally differentiated effector memory CD45RA+ cells. Among the donors, all were Caucasian adults who lived in Nashville, Tennessee. Study processing details: As immunoSEQ supplied junction-only sequences (without quality scores), filtering differed. Sequenced by immunoSEQ multiplex PCR; TCRdb stores in-frame clones only, minus some. The V and J calls and clone size are taken from that table; D and trimming were inferred from the DNA. The table records roughly 2,000,000 clones, 85% to 95% of them present only once.

V and J are TRBV7-7 and TRBJ2-5, with D uncertain. Sequencing input: naive CD8+ T cells from PBMCs. The receptor was isolated from a man aged 18 to 30 in good health. Some clones in this sample may be carry-over from other donors' samples. The CDR3 protein is CASSLGASSREQYF. CDR3 coding DNA: TGTGCCAGCAGCTTAGGGGCCTCATCTCGAGAGCAGTACTTC.